This T cell receptor beta chain was obtained from a study of T cells in Graves' hyperthyroidism and ophthalmopathy (dated by TCRdb to the late 2010s). As for the study more broadly: Peripheral blood samples were taken at initial diagnosis, before any treatment was given. TCR V-J signatures able to tell the groups apart were searched for in a discovery cohort of about a hundred patients, of whom over 40 had Graves' ophthalmopathy and around 57 had stable Graves' hyperthyroidism. An independent validation cohort of 18 to 20 hyperthyroidism patients and about 16 patients who later progressed to ophthalmopathy tested prospective prediction of ophthalmopathy. For training and testing, the 100 or so patients in the discovery cohort were randomly divided in a 7:3 ratio. In more than five Graves' hyperthyroidism patients, the study also compared T-cell repertoires from thyroid tissue with T-cell repertoires from blood. Once sampling was done, hyperthyroidism patients were given methimazole at a starting dose of 30 mg daily, whereas ophthalmopathy patients were given high-dose intravenous methylprednisolone. The paper reports TCR Vbeta CDR3 sequencing of more than 120 peripheral blood samples: under 45 ophthalmopathy, 70 to 85 hyperthyroidism and around 17 progressor patients. What the research found in general, with its limitations: During validation, the model predicted progression to ophthalmopathy a median of about 6.3 months ahead of onset, with more than 60% sensitivity and 72% to 85% specificity. Sample size was not statistically predetermined, and blinding of investigators to group allocation was not performed. A 13 V-J signature model separated ophthalmopathy from stable hyperthyroidism, with 87.88% sensitivity and 81% to 83% specificity in cross-validation and 80%/75% in testing. Blood samples also contained most of the expanded thyroid clonotypes (frequency above 0.001), which suggests that blood repertoires may reflect thyroid immune responses.

To note about this clonotype: The specificity of this receptor is unknown. Base-call qualities are not available, and no considerably larger clone is one nucleotide away.

The CDR3 spans 15 residues, from the cysteine through the phenylalanine. Just CDR3 DNA is preserved here, 45 bases in frame from base 1. V drops 3 bases and J drops 5 bases, leaving 13 bases in between. Graves' hyperthyroidism was defined as stable when no progression to ophthalmopathy occurred over 18 months of follow-up. The hyperthyroidism patients were between 18 and 65 years old and newly diagnosed, with a disease duration of less than 2 months. The study excluded patients with uncontrolled infections, other autoimmune diseases, pregnancy or lactation. Diagnoses were established on the basis of clinical symptoms, serum thyroxine and TRAb, thyroid ultrasound, and orbital computed tomography. Ficoll-Paque density gradient centrifugation was used to isolate PBMCs from approximately 10 ml of fresh peripheral blood. Trizol reagent was used to extract total RNA, and RNA quality was then checked on an Agilent 2100 Bioanalyzer.

The TCR beta CDR3 regions were amplified from RNA transcripts. A first-round RT-PCR of the TCR CDR3 used the HTBI primer set with the Qiagen OneStep RT-PCR kit. Libraries were constructed in a second round of multiplex PCR, after which size selection and purification were carried out. Libraries were sequenced paired-end with 100 bp reads on an Illumina HiSeq2000. In the authors' own workflow: SOAPnuke was used to process the raw data, removing reads that contained adapters or uncalled bases, had a mean Phred below 15, or lacked an exact match to the constant primer or identifier. High-quality paired reads were merged using COPE v1.2.5, and each unique nucleotide sequence was defined as a clonotype. MiTCR v1.1 was used to align clonotypes to the IMGT TRBV, TRBD and TRBJ reference segments. Only V-J combinations with frequency above 0.0001, covering about 99% of repertoires, were analysed. A TCS score was defined as the ratio between F50 (clonal expansion) and ExV (chaos), using BLOSUM62-based TCRdist between CDR3 peptides within each V-J. Welch's t-statistics and random forest reduced 514 V-J features to under 15, which were used in a naive Bayes classifier (R e1071). TCRdb trimmed the raw reads at Q25, called clones with MiXCR and kept productive beta chains. One record per CDR3 amino acid sequence lists the most common genes and DNA. These V and J calls are TCRdb output, not the study's own analysis. The sample table records around 690,000 distinct CDR3 sequences; 15% to 20% of these occur just once. Of the sample, around 15% is held by the ten largest clones.

The sample was blood. The TCR originated in a man over 45 with Graves' hyperthyroidism. The chain couples TRBV12-3 or TRBV12-4 to TRBJ2-2; TRBD2 is possibly the D segment (6 matching bases). CDR3 sequence: CASSLGGILTGELFF. The DNA sequence follows: TGTGCCAGCAGTTTGGGGGGAATTTTAACCGGGGAGCTGTTTTTT.